This is a list of T cell receptor beta chains from one sample in a study of PD-1 blockade in classical Hodgkin lymphoma. Repertoires were generated with immunoSEQ multiplex PCR, while TCRdb's copy carries only in-frame clones and drops some. The table includes roughly 24,000 clones, around 80% detected once. Sample: peripheral blood mononuclear cells (PBMCs), taken before the second cycle of nivolumab. The source is a human donor with classical Hodgkin lymphoma. CDR3s include the opening cysteine and the closing phenylalanine or tryptophan. Each record gives: CDR3 protein, CDR3 DNA, J gene, D gene, V gene, clone size. A D gene is named only where the DNA matches it firmly. Expanded clones get a size class; other rows say once, few or many, or leave the size out.

CASSLRGMTSGVSYEQYF | TGTGCCAGCAGCTTACGGGGGATGACTAGCGGGGTTTCCTACGAGCAGTACTTC | TRBJ2-7 | TRBD2 | TRBV13 | -
CASSRVFGNNEQFF | TGTGCCAGCAGTAGGGTCTTCGGTAACAATGAGCAGTTCTTC | TRBJ2-1 | - | TRBV6-1 | -
CASSNALAGELFF | TGTGCCAGCTCCAATGCATTGGCCGGGGAGCTGTTTTTT | TRBJ2-2 | - | TRBV7-2 | few
CASSLGDGSTQFF | TGTGCCAGCAGTTTAGGGGACGGGAGCACCCAGTTCTTC | TRBJ2-1 | - | TRBV28 | -
CASSPSSGSYNEQFF | TGTGCCAGCTCACCCTCTAGCGGGAGCTACAATGAGCAGTTCTTC | TRBJ2-1 | TRBD2 | TRBV18 | -
CATTDVGGGYGYTF | TGTGCCACCACGGATGTCGGAGGCGGATATGGCTACACCTTC | TRBJ1-2 | - | TRBV28 | -
CASRREWGEKLFF | TGTGCCAGCCGTAGAGAATGGGGTGAAAAACTGTTTTTT | TRBJ1-4 | - | TRBV6-1 | once
CASSLRTSGGAGELFF | TGTGCCAGTAGTCTCCGGACTAGCGGCGGGGCCGGGGAGCTGTTTTTT | TRBJ2-2 | TRBD2 | TRBV19 | medium-sized
CASSLISGRQPMSTDTQYF | TGTGCCAGCAGCTTAATTAGCGGGAGGCAGCCGATGAGCACAGATACGCAGTATTTT | TRBJ2-3 | TRBD2 | TRBV7-3 | -
CASSEGTGLSKQYF | TGTGCCAGCAGTGAGGGGACGGGTCTAAGTAAGCAGTACTTC | TRBJ2-7 | - | TRBV2 | -
CASRRPESGAIDTQYF | TGTGCCAGCAGACGGCCGGAGTCGGGAGCAATAGATACGCAGTATTTT | TRBJ2-3 | - | TRBV5-8 | -
CASSPRRGYYNEQFF | TGTGCCAGCAGCCCTCGTCGTGGGTACTACAATGAGCAGTTCTTC | TRBJ2-1 | - | TRBV11-2 | few
CASFGTGMSEQYF | TGTGCCAGCTTCGGGACAGGGATGTCCGAGCAGTACTTC | TRBJ2-7 | TRBD1 | TRBV27 | -
CASSLSRATNYGYTF | TGTGCCAGCAGTTTGTCCAGAGCTACTAACTATGGCTACACCTTC | TRBJ1-2 | - | TRBV27 | -
CASRLSIAYTQYF | TGTGCCAGCAGGCTTTCGATAGCTTATACGCAGTATTTT | TRBJ2-3 | - | TRBV28 | -
CASRRGGGNTIYF | TGTGCCAGCAGAAGAGGGGGTGGAAACACCATATATTTT | TRBJ1-3 | - | TRBV28 | -
CASSDLGRLQETQYF | TGTGCCAGCAGTGATTTAGGGCGGCTGCAAGAGACCCAGTACTTC | TRBJ2-5 | - | TRBV2 | -
CASSMRTAGNTIYF | TGTGCCAGTAGTATGCGGACTGCCGGAAACACCATATATTTT | TRBJ1-3 | - | TRBV19 | -
CASSKQGGGGNYGYTF | TGTGCCAGCAGCAAACAAGGGGGAGGGGGCAACTATGGCTACACCTTC | TRBJ1-2 | - | TRBV21-1 | -
CASSLRSGSYNEQFF | TGTGCCAGCAGCTTGAGAAGCGGGAGTTACAATGAGCAGTTCTTC | TRBJ2-1 | TRBD2 | TRBV7-9 | -
CASSQEGAGMNQPQHF | TGCGCCAGCAGCCAGGAGGGGGCGGGGATGAATCAGCCCCAGCATTTT | TRBJ1-5 | TRBD1 | TRBV4-1 | -
CASSRTNYGYTF | TGTGCCAGCAGCCGGACAAACTATGGCTACACCTTC | TRBJ1-2 | - | TRBV16 | -
CASTRLGPTTDTQYF | TGTGCCAGCACTAGACTAGGCCCCACCACAGATACGCAGTATTTT | TRBJ2-3 | - | TRBV27 | -
CASSLGGPGELFF | TGCGCCAGCAGCTTGGGAGGGCCCGGGGAGCTGTTTTTT | TRBJ2-2 | - | TRBV5-1 | -
CASSSGVGYGYTF | TGTGCCAGCAGCTCGGGAGTAGGCTATGGCTACACCTTC | TRBJ1-2 | - | TRBV11-3 | -
CASNQIGQGPDTQYF | TGCGCCAGCAACCAAATTGGACAGGGGCCAGATACGCAGTATTTT | TRBJ2-3 | TRBD1 | TRBV5-1 | -
CASSLLTGISSYNEQFF | TGTGCCAGCAGCTTATTAACAGGGATTAGCTCCTACAATGAGCAGTTCTTC | TRBJ2-1 | - | TRBV7-9 | -
CASSQTGAGNTIYF | TGTGCCAGCAGCCAGACAGGGGCTGGAAACACCATATATTTT | TRBJ1-3 | TRBD1 | TRBV7-2 | -
CASSVSGRAAYF | TGTGCCAGCAGTGTTAGCGGGAGGGCCGCGTACTTC | TRBJ2-5 | TRBD2 | TRBV6-1 | once
CASSQLRETGELFF | TGTGCCAGCAGCCAATTAAGGGAAACCGGGGAGCTGTTTTTT | TRBJ2-2 | - | TRBV16 | -
CASQIFGQAETGELFF | TGTGCCAGTCAGATTTTTGGACAGGCTGAAACCGGGGAGCTGTTTTTT | TRBJ2-2 | TRBD1 | TRBV19 | -
CASSQGTGSGYGYTF | TGTGCCAGCAGCCAAGGAACAGGGTCAGGCTATGGCTACACCTTC | TRBJ1-2 | - | TRBV14 | -
CSVNTGLAVNNEQFF | TGCAGCGTGAATACCGGACTAGCGGTGAACAATGAGCAGTTCTTC | TRBJ2-1 | TRBD2 | TRBV29-1 | few
CASSMLAGGGTGELFF | TGTGCCAGTAGTATGCTAGCGGGAGGCGGTACCGGGGAGCTGTTTTTT | TRBJ2-2 | TRBD2 | TRBV19 | once